The present T cell receptor beta chain was sequenced within a study of somatic mutations in cytotoxic T cells in rheumatoid arthritis. Turning to this clone: Its antigen is currently unknown.

Measured with immunoSEQ multiplex PCR; TCRdb has only the in-frame clones, and not every one. The data show 7,200 or so clones, roughly 70% seen once. General observations from the study: Increasing age coincided with elevated CD8+ clonality among rheumatoid arthritis patients, though not among healthy controls.

CDR3 length equals 14 residues. Trimming removed 7 bases at V and 3 bases at J, with 12 bases between. The germline V gene encodes CDR1 MDHEN and CDR2 SYDVKM. The chain couples TRBV28 to TRBJ2-2; no definite D call. The sequence came from a man aged 40-49 years in good health. Input material: CD8+ T cells sorted from blood. The CDR3 DNA follows: TGTGCCAGCAAAGGAGACGGAGACACCGGGGAGCTGTTTTTT. This gives the protein CASKGDGDTGELFF. Supplemented by reference TRBV28 and TRBJ2-2, the full variable domain reads DVKVTQSSRYLVKRTGEKVFLECVQDMDHENMFWYRQDPGLGLRLIYFSYDVKMKEKGDIPEGYSVSREKKERFSLILESASTNQTSMYLCASKGDGDTGELFFGEGSRLTVL.